This T cell receptor (beta chain) came from a study of cytomegalovirus exposure and HLA in healthy donors. Overall study results and limits: It was only CMV serostatus that was available as immune exposure information. Among TCR sequences, most were rare, though some public TCRs appeared in many donors.

A note on this clone: Its target is not known.

Unrecorded immune exposure was likely among donors, who were nominally healthy when sampled. The CDR3 contains 14 residues. Germline assignment: CDR1 SNHLY and CDR2 FYNNEI. The V and J ends lost 10 bases and 2 bases, in that order; junction bases with no gene match: 7. The PCR made use of 60 Vbeta and 13 Jbeta primers. The assay was immunoSEQ multiplex PCR, and TCRdb's table has in-frame clones only and misses some. Seen here are approximately 300,000 clones, 75% to 90% observed once, and the top ten hold 0.3%. Specimen: PBMCs. This TCR came from a girl aged 2-9 years in good health and CMV-seronegative. The chain is built from TRBV2 and TRBJ2-1, with 8 bases matching TRBD1. CDR3 amino acids: CATSGTGTYNEQFF. In nucleotides, the CDR3 is TGTGCCACCTCCGGGACAGGTACCTACAATGAGCAGTTCTTC. Full variable domain (missing parts from reference TRBV2 and TRBJ2-1): EPEVTQTPSHQVTQMGQEVILRCVPISNHLYFYWYRQILGQKVEFLVSFYNNEISEKSEIFDDQFSVERPDGSNFTLKIRSTKLEDSAMYFCATSGTGTYNEQFFGPGTRLTVL.